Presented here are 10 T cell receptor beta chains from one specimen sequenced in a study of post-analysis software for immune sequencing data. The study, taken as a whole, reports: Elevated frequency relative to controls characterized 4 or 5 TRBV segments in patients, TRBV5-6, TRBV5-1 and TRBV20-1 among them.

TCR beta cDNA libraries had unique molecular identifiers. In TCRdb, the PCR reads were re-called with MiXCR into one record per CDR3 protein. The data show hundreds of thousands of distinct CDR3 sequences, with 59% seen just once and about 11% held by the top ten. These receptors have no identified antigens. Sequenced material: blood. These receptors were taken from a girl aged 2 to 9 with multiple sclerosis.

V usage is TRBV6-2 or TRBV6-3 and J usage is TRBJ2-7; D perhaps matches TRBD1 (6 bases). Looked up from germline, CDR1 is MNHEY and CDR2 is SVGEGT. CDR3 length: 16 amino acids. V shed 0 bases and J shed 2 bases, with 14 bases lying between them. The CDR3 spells CASSYSMGTRAYEQYF. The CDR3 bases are TGTGCCAGCAGTTACTCGATGGGGACAAGAGCCTACGAGCAGTACTTC.

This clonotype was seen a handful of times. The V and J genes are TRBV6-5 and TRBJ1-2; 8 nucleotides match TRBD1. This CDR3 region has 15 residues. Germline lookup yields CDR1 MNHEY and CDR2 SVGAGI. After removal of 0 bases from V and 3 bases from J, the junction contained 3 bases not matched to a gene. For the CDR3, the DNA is TGTGCCAGCAGTTACTCCGGACAGGGATACTATGGCTACACCTTC. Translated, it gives CASSYSGQGYYGYTF.

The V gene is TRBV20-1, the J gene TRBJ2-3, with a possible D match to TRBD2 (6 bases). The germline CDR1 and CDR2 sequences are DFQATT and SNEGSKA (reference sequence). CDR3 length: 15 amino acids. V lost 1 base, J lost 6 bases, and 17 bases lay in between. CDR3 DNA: TGCAGTGCTAGAGTTACTAGCCAATGGGGGGATACGCAGTATTTT. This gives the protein CSARVTSQWGDTQYF.

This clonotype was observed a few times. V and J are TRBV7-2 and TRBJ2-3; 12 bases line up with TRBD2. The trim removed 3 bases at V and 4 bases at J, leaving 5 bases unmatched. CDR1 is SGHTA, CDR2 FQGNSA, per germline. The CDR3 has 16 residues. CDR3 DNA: TGTGCCAGCAGCTTCACTAGCGGGGGGAACGCAGATACGCAGTATTTT. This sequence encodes CASSFTSGGNADTQYF.

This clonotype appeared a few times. CDR3 loop: CASSRGQAYEQYF. The CDR3 DNA is TGTGCCAGCAGCCGGGGACAGGCCTACGAGCAGTACTTC. The V and J genes are TRBV7-9 and TRBJ2-7, with TRBD1 identical over 8 bases. CDR3 length: 13 amino acids. The trim removed 5 bases at V and 2 bases at J, leaving 2 bases unmatched. CDR1 is SEHNR and CDR2 is FQNEAQ in the germline V gene (reference sequence). Full variable domain (outside the CDR3, taken from reference TRBV7-9 and TRBJ2-7): DTGVSQNPRHKITKRGQNVTFRCDPISEHNRLYWYRQTLGQGPEFLTYFQNEAQLEKSRLLSDRFSAERPKGSFSTLEIQRTEQGDSAMYLCASSRGQAYEQYFGPGTRLTVT.

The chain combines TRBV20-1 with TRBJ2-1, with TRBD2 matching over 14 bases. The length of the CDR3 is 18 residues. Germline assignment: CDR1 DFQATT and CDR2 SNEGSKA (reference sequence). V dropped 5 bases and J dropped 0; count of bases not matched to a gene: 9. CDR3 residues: CSAGGLAGGSSSYNEQFF. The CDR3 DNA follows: TGCAGTGCTGGAGGACTAGCGGGGGGCTCGAGCTCCTACAATGAGCAGTTCTTC.

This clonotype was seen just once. CDR3 region: CASSDSGTKREKLFF. The CDR3 DNA reads TGTGCCAGCAGCGACTCCGGGACGAAGCGGGAAAAACTGTTTTTT. V usage is TRBV7-2 and J usage is TRBJ1-4; D may be TRBD1 (5 bases). The V end lost 5 bases, the J end lost 8 bases, and 18 bases lay between the germline ends. The CDR3 runs to 15 residues. Germline values: CDR1 SGHTA, CDR2 FQGNSA.

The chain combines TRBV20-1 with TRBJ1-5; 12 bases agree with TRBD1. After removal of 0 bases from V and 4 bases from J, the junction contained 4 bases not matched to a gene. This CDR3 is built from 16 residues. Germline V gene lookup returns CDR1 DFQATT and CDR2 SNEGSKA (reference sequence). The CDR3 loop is CSAREGQGAGNQPQHF. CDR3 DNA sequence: TGCAGTGCTAGAGAGGGACAGGGGGCAGGTAATCAGCCCCAGCATTTT.

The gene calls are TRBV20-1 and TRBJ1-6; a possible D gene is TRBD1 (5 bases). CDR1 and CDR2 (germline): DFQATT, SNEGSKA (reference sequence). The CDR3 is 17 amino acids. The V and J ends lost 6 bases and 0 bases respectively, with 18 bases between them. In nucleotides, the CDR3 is TGCAGTGCCGTCCCGGCATCAGGGAACTCCTATAATTCACCCCTCCACTTT. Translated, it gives CSAVPASGNSYNSPLHF.

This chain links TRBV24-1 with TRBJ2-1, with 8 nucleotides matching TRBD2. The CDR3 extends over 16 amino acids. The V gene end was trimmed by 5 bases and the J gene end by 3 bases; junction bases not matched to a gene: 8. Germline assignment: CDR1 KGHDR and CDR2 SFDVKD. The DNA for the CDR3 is TGTGCCACCAGTGGCAGTGTTGCGGGGGGCTACAATGAGCAGTTCTTC. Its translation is CATSGSVAGGYNEQFF.